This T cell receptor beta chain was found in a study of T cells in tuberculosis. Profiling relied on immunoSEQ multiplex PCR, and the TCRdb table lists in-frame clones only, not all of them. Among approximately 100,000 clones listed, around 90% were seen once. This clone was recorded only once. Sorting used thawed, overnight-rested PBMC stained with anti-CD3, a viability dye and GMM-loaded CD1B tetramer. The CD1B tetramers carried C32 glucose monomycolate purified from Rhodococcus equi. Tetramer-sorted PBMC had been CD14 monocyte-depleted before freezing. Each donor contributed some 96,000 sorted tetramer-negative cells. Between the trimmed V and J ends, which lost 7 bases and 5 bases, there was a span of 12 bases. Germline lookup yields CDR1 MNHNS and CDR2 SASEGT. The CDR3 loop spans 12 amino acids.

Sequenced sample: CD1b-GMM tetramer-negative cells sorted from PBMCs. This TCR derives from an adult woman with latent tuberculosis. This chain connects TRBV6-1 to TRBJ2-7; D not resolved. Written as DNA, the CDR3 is TGTGCCAGCAACACAATTGTGGACGAGCAGTACTTC. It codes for CASNTIVDEQYF.